This T cell receptor (beta chain) was observed in a study of molecular identifiers for immune sequencing clone quantification. The V segment lost 5 bases and the J segment 8 bases; nucleotides outside the gene matches: 10. The CDR3 loop spans 15 amino acids. With respect to this clonotype: Its matching antigen is unknown. A much more abundant neighbour one base away suggests this may be a read error.

Whole-study findings and limits: Over 97% of CMV-specific effector molecules, but under 1% of naive ones, were in clones above 20 copies.

One entry per CDR3 protein, called by TCRdb with MiXCR from the PCR reads. The table lists fewer than 25,000 distinct CDR3 sequences, 15% to 20% of them singletons. Sequencing was done on a sample of naive CD8+ T cells from blood, with Jurkat cell RNA spiked in. Subset given: FACS-sorted CD8+CD4-CCR7+CD45RA+ naive T cells. The origin of this receptor is a human donor in good health. Some libraries in this study had Jurkat cell RNA spiked in. The chain has TRBV12-3 or TRBV12-4 and TRBJ1-5; 9 positions match TRBD1. The CDR3 bases are TGTGCCAGCAGTCCGACAGGGGGGCATGGGGAGCCCCAGCATTTT. Amino acids: CASSPTGGHGEPQHF.